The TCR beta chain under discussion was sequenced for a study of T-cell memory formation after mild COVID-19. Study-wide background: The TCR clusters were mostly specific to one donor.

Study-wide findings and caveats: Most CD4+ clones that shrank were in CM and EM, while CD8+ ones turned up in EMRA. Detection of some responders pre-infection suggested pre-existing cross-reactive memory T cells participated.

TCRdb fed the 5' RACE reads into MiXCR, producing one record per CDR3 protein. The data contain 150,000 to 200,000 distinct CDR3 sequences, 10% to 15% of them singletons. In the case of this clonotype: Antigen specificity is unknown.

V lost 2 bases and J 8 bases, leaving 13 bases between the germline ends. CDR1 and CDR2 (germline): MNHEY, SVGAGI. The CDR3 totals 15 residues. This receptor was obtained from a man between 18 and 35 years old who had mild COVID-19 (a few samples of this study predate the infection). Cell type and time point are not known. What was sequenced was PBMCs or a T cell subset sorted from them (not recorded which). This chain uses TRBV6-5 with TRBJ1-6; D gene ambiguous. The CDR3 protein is CASSYGGGGDSPLHF. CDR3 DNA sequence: TGTGCCAGCAGTTACGGAGGCGGTGGTGATTCACCCCTCCACTTT.